This T cell receptor (beta chain) was sequenced during a study of blood T cells in healthy people across ages (dated by TCRdb to about 2015). Study-wide context: In model experiments, template switching captured about one uniquely barcoded TCR beta cDNA molecule for every two T cells. Using deep sequencing normalized with unique cDNA molecular identifiers, the study measured how TCR beta repertoire diversity changes with age. The donors were divided into four age groups: young (average approximately 17 years), middle-aged (roughly 40), aged (about 56) and long-lived (around 87). To avoid experimental bias, donors of different ages were randomly spread across the sequencing lanes. For two donors (one aged 18 to 29 and one aged 80 or older), the study analyzed two additional independent replicas of 1 million unique cDNA reads from the same blood draw. What the research found in general, with its limitations: Because profiling used bulk unsorted PBMCs, naive and antigen-experienced compartments could not be compared conclusively. A strong correlation was found between observed TCR beta diversity and the percentage of naive T cells measured by flow cytometry. Observed TCR beta diversity per million T cells fell roughly linearly with age, and a significant reduction was already apparent by age around 40. Compared with the aged group, the long-lived group had more naive CD4+ T cells, fewer expanded clones and increased TCR diversity, a pattern suggesting age selection. Estimates of total diversity based on one million sequenced T cells were considered lower bounds and underestimates. Because the CMV infection status of the donors was unknown, age-related changes in expanded clonotypes may potentially have been confounded.

Library construction relied on 5' RACE. This sample was sequenced with an Illumina HiSeq 2500. A second PCR of about 7 to 12 cycles was performed with a sample-barcoded 5' primer and a J-beta primer mix. A template-switch 5' adaptor carrying 12 random nucleotides introduced a unique molecular identifier onto each TCR beta cDNA molecule. Each sample yielded at least 3 million CDR3-containing paired-end reads. First-strand cDNA was synthesized from all RNA with the Mint cDNA synthesis kit, primed by a TRBC-specific oligonucleotide. Following uracil-DNA glycosylase treatment, a first 18-cycle PCR with universal primers M1SS and BC2_uni_R was performed on all cDNA. The paper's processing steps were these. Normalization of each sample was performed by random selection of 1 million high-quality reads, each carrying a distinct molecular identifier. Instead of being binned into consensus sequences, reads with shared molecular identifiers were discarded. MiTCR, run with a Q25 quality threshold and the strictest error-elimination algorithm, handled CDR3 identification, clonotype clustering and error correction. Lower-bound total TCR beta diversity was estimated with a nonparametric unseen species model using Euler transformation. The public sequencing data were trimmed at Q25 with fastp and processed into clonotypes with MiXCR by TCRdb, which kept only in-frame beta chains. CDR3 protein duplicates are merged, each entry listing the most common genes and DNA. The V and J calls here are based on TCRdb, not the publication. The sample table lists some 1.5 million distinct CDR3 sequences, 28% of them with a count of one. In total, the top ten clones hold approximately 7.7% of the sample.

On this clonotype: What antigen it recognizes has not been identified. Base-call qualities are not available, and no considerably larger clone is one nucleotide away.

Donors were a few dozen systemically healthy Caucasian individuals from Russia aged roughly 6 to 95 years. About 9.6 milliliters of peripheral blood were collected from each donor into EDTA-treated Vacutainer tubes. Ficoll-Paque density-gradient centrifugation was used to isolate PBMCs, with at least 6.5 million per sample. Trizol reagent was used to extract total RNA from PBMCs, with at least 5 micrograms per sample. For every donor, flow cytometry on a PBMC aliquot measured the percentage of naive CD45RAhigh/CD27high T cells. The source material was blood. This TCR derives from a woman aged 25 to 39 in good health.

The DNA sequence follows: TGTGCCAGCAGTGCCCGGACTAGCGGGGCCAAGACATTCGCAGATACGCAGTATTTT. Its protein reads: CASSARTSGAKTFADTQYF. The sequence is built from TRBV6-1 and TRBJ2-3, with 12 middle bases fitting TRBD2. The junction shows trimming of 4 bases on V and 4 bases on J, and the gene matches do not reach 15 bases of it. The CDR3 runs 19 amino acids, cysteine and phenylalanine included. Only the CDR3 DNA stays, 57 bases, in frame from base 1. The germline V gene yields MNHNS for CDR1 and SASEGT for CDR2.